The T cell receptor (beta chain) described here comes from a study of blood T cell repertoires in COVID-19. About the study: Samples taken during acute and convalescent COVID-19 were collected in the United States, Italy and Spain. The cDNA or gDNA used as material had been derived from T cells, B-cell-depleted T cells, or PBMCs.

Per germline, CDR1 WSHSY and CDR2 SAAADI. The length of the CDR3 is 14 residues. Unmatched junction bases numbered 6, after V lost 5 bases and J lost 4 bases. Under the authors' procedure: Quantification of nucleated cells was approximated via reference gene primer amplification. Sequenced by immunoSEQ multiplex PCR; TCRdb stores in-frame clones only, minus some. V, J and clone size reflect that table, while D and trimming were determined from the DNA. The sample shows approximately 150,000 clones, 86% of them seen only once. This TCR came from a woman aged 55-75 years with acute or convalescent COVID-19. This chain joins TRBV10-2 and TRBJ1-1, with 8 bases fitting TRBD1. Sequencing was carried out using peripheral blood. The CDR3 DNA reads TGCGCCAGCAGTTTGGGACAGGCGGTCACTGAAGCTTTCTTT. It encodes CASSLGQAVTEAFF.